This TCR beta chain was documented in a study of cytomegalovirus exposure and HLA in healthy donors. This clone was detected only once. What it recognizes is unknown. Looked up from germline, CDR1 is SGHDN and CDR2 is FVKESK. V was pared by 5 bases and J by 3 bases, with 13 bases between. CDR3 size: 14 residues. Study-level results: A link between a missense DCLRE1C variant and TCR beta V- and J-gene trimming emerged from a later analysis. DRB1 showed the most TCR associations and HLA-C the fewest in a later analysis, as rates varied by HLA locus.

Both 60 Vbeta primers and 13 Jbeta primers went into the PCR. Generated by immunoSEQ multiplex PCR, the TCRdb table keeps only in-frame clones and is missing some. The table has approximately 140,000 clones, about 80% seen once. The gene calls are TRBV14 and TRBJ1-1; D is unresolved. Sequenced input: PBMCs. This TCR was sampled from a woman aged 40-49 years in good health and CMV-seronegative. CDR3 sequence: CASSYSGSDTEAFF. In DNA form, the CDR3 reads TGTGCCAGCAGCTACTCCGGGTCGGACACTGAAGCTTTCTTT.